The 32 T cell receptor beta chains given below trace back to one sample, sequenced in a study of shared clonotypes between healthy human individuals. As defined, naive CD8 cells were CD45RO-negative and positively selected for CCR7, with terminally differentiated effector memory CD45RA+ cells excluded. TCRdb's table, derived via immunoSEQ multiplex PCR, lists solely in-frame clones and lacks some. The table includes millions of clones, about 94% detected once. Sequencing input: naive CD8+ T cells sorted from blood. These receptor sequences come from a man aged 18 to 35 in good health.

This chain connects TRBV4-1 to TRBJ1-1; perhaps TRBD1 as D (5 bases). The CDR3 runs 14 residues. Germline V CDR1 and CDR2: MGHRA, YSYEKL. Trimming pared 2 bases from V and 4 bases from J, leaving 11 bases between. The CDR3 nucleotides read TGCGCCAGCAGCCAACCGGGACTGAGCACTGAAGCTTTCTTT. It translates to CASSQPGLSTEAFF.

The CDR3 reads CASNAGPGNTIYF. The CDR3 nucleotides are TGTGCCAGCAACGCGGGCCCTGGAAACACCATATATTTT. The chain combines TRBV28 with TRBJ1-3; no reliable D call. The CDR3 sequence is 13 residues long. V lost 7 bases, J lost 2 bases, and 9 bases lay in between. Germline V gene sequence: CDR1 MDHEN, CDR2 SYDVKM.

The chain uses TRBV30 and TRBJ2-7, with unresolved D. V shed 1 base and J shed 1 base, with 5 bases lying between them. From germline, CDR1 is GTSNPN and CDR2 SVGIG (reference sequence). This CDR3 is built from 12 residues. Written as DNA, the CDR3 is TGTGCCTGGAGTGCTGAGTCCTACGAGCAGTACTTC. Translation: CAWSAESYEQYF.

This clone was recorded a few times. J is TRBJ1-6 and V is TRBV11-2; D is perhaps TRBD1 (5 bases). Trimming cost V 2 bases and J 10 bases, with 15 bases left between them. This CDR3 is built from 15 residues. Germline CDR1 SGHAT, CDR2 FQNNGV. The CDR3 reads CASSLMFSGGSPLHF. CDR3 sequence (DNA): TGTGCCAGCAGCTTAATGTTCAGCGGGGGGTCACCCCTCCACTTT.

The chain combines TRBV25-1 with TRBJ2-1; D might be TRBD1 (6 bases). The CDR3 totals 15 residues. Per germline, CDR1 MGHDK and CDR2 SYGVNS. Trimming took 6 bases from V and 2 from J, leaving 14 bases between them. CDR3 in DNA: TGTGCCAGCAGCCTACAGGGATCTCCCTACAATGAGCAGTTCTTC. Encoded protein: CASSLQGSPYNEQFF.

This clone turned up a few times. The same CDR3 is also encoded by other DNA sequences in this sample. V usage is TRBV15 and J usage is TRBJ1-1, with D tentatively TRBD1 (5 bases). The germline CDR1 and CDR2 sequences are LNHNV and YYDKDF (reference sequence). The CDR3 is 13 residues long. Trimming took off 0 bases at V and 4 bases at J, with 6 bases between the two ends. DNA for the CDR3: TGTGCCACCAGCAGAGATAGGGGCACTGAAGCTTTCTTT. Residues: CATSRDRGTEAFF.

J is TRBJ2-7 and V is TRBV10-2; possibly TRBD2 for D (5 bases). Germline CDR1 and CDR2: WSHSY and SAAADI. Trimming left V 6 bases short and J 9 bases short, with 12 bases between. The CDR3 is 11 amino acids. CDR3 sequence: CASSPGSVQYF. In nucleotides, the CDR3 is TGCGCCAGCAGCCCGGGGAGCGTGCAGTACTTC.

Remarks on this clone: Within the sample, other DNA sequences also encode this same CDR3. This chain links TRBV7-8 with TRBJ2-7; the D gene is possibly TRBD2 (7 bases). The V and J ends lost 1 base and 0 bases respectively, with 10 bases between them. This CDR3 has 15 residues. The germline V gene encodes CDR1 SGHVS and CDR2 FQNEAQ. The CDR3 spells CASSLGGGGSYEQYF. The CDR3 region has the DNA TGTGCCAGCAGCTTAGGGGGGGGCGGCTCCTACGAGCAGTACTTC.

The chain carries TRBV27 and TRBJ2-3, with 7 bases that match TRBD1. The CDR3 sequence is 15 residues long. In germline, CDR1 is MNHEY, CDR2 SMNVEV (reference sequence). The V gene end was trimmed by 4 bases and the J gene end by 3 bases; junction bases not matched to a gene: 7. The CDR3 spells CASSYSTGSTDTQYF. DNA for the CDR3: TGTGCCAGCAGTTACTCGACAGGGTCGACAGATACGCAGTATTTT.

This clone was found a few times. This sequence joins TRBV5-1 and TRBJ1-6; perhaps TRBD1 as D (6 bases). V was cut by 4 bases and J by 10 bases, with 12 bases left in between. The germline V gene encodes CDR1 SGHRS and CDR2 YFSETQ. The CDR3 spans 13 residues. Written as DNA, the CDR3 is TGCGCCAGCAGCATCGACAGGCTGTCACCCCTCCACTTT. Translated, it gives CASSIDRLSPLHF.

This chain joins TRBV2 and TRBJ1-2; 9 bases are shared with TRBD1. The germline gives CDR1 SNHLY, CDR2 FYNNEI. J was trimmed by 0 bases and V by 6 bases; bases with no gene match: 11. This CDR3 has 17 residues. CDR3 protein: CASSGTGTGYSNYGYTF. CDR3 in DNA: TGTGCCAGCAGCGGAACCGGGACAGGGTATTCTAACTATGGCTACACCTTC.

The genes are TRBV5-6 and TRBJ2-7; 11 bases agree with TRBD1. V shed 0 bases and J 4 bases; nucleotides not matched to a gene: 6. This CDR3 is built from 16 residues. Germline lookup yields CDR1 SGHDT and CDR2 YYEEEE. The chain's CDR3 is CASSLGGQGAAYEQYF. CDR3 sequence (DNA): TGTGCCAGCAGCTTGGGAGGACAGGGGGCAGCATACGAGCAGTACTTC. Filled out from reference TRBV5-6 and TRBJ2-7, the complete variable domain reads DAGVTQSPTHLIKTRGQQVTLRCSPKSGHDTVSWYQQALGQGPQFIFQYYEEEERQRGNFPDRFSGHQFPNYSSELNVNALLLGDSALYLCASSLGGQGAAYEQYFGPGTRLTVT.

Only a few counts were recorded for this clone. The identical CDR3 is also encoded by other nucleotide sequences in the sample. This chain links TRBV5-1 with TRBJ2-7; D is undetermined. From germline, CDR1 is SGHRS and CDR2 YFSETQ. The CDR3 contains 13 residues. V lost 2 bases, J lost 1 base, and 7 bases lay in between. The chain's CDR3 is CASSLVGSYEQYF. For the CDR3, the DNA is TGCGCCAGCAGCTTAGTCGGATCCTACGAGCAGTACTTC. Variable domain in full (rest from reference TRBV5-1 and TRBJ2-7): KAGVTQTPRYLIKTRGQQVTLSCSPISGHRSVSWYQQTPGQGLQFLFEYFSETQRNKGNFPGRFSGRQFSNSRSEMNVSTLELGDSALYLCASSLVGSYEQYFGPGTRLTVT.

Concerning this clone: Distinct nucleotide sequences in the sample also encode this CDR3. The J gene is TRBJ2-5, the V gene TRBV6-1; D tentatively reads TRBD1 or TRBD2 (5 bases each). The length of the CDR3 is 15 residues. CDR1 is MNHNS and CDR2 is SASEGT in the germline V gene. Trimming removed 1 base at V and 1 base at J, with 10 bases between. This CDR3 is CASSEDLGTQETQYF. As DNA, the CDR3 is TGTGCCAGCAGTGAAGATTTAGGGACCCAAGAGACCCAGTACTTC.

The chain couples TRBV15 to TRBJ1-1, with D possibly TRBD1 on 6 matching bases. The CDR3 extends over 15 amino acids. Germline CDR1 reads LNHNV; CDR2 reads YYDKDF (reference sequence). V was clipped by 3 bases and J by 8 bases, with 19 bases between them. The CDR3 nucleotides read TGTGCCACCAGCAGGCCCGGACTTTTGACAGGCGAAGCTTTCTTT. Protein product: CATSRPGLLTGEAFF.

The chain uses TRBV29-1 and TRBJ2-1, with 10 bases that match TRBD2. With V trimmed by 2 bases and J by 0 bases, 7 bases remained unmatched. The CDR3 has 17 amino acids. CDR1 SQVTM and CDR2 ANQGSEA come from the germline V gene. The CDR3 DNA is TGCAGCGTTGAATGGTTAGCGGGAGGCCACTCCTACAATGAGCAGTTCTTC. The encoded protein is CSVEWLAGGHSYNEQFF.

CDR3 nucleotides: TGTGCCAGCAGCCACCCTGGGGGCCGGGACCAGTACTTC. Its translation is CASSHPGGRDQYF. The chain uses TRBV7-6 and TRBJ2-5, with a tentative D call TRBD1 (6 bases). Trimming removed 5 bases from V and 10 bases from J, with 17 bases in between. This CDR3 is built from 13 residues. The germline V gene encodes CDR1 SGHVS and CDR2 FNYEAQ.

V usage is TRBV19 and J usage is TRBJ2-2; 7 nucleotides line up with TRBD1. Germline V gene data show CDR1 as LNHDA and CDR2 as SQIVND (reference sequence). V lost 4 bases to trimming and J lost 6 bases; unmatched junction nucleotides: 17. This CDR3 is built from 18 residues. The CDR3 nucleotides are TGTGCCAGTAGTACCACCAAGGGGGCTCTGATGTGGTCCGGGGAGCTGTTTTTT. It translates to CASSTTKGALMWSGELFF.

The count of this clone is one. The V gene is TRBV4-1, the J gene TRBJ2-1; 13 bases map to TRBD2. In germline, CDR1 is MGHRA, CDR2 YSYEKL. The V segment lost 3 bases and the J segment 8 bases; nucleotides outside the gene matches: 19. The length of the CDR3 is 20 residues. The CDR3 sequence is CASSHRITSGGAKPFDEQFF. CDR3 DNA: TGCGCCAGCAGCCACCGCATAACTAGCGGGGGGGCTAAGCCCTTCGATGAGCAGTTCTTC.

The chain has TRBV4-1 and TRBJ2-5, with a possible D match to TRBD2 (6 bases). The germline V gene encodes CDR1 MGHRA and CDR2 YSYEKL. The length of the CDR3 is 15 residues. The germline V and J ends were trimmed by 4 bases and 2 bases, with 14 bases remaining between them. In nucleotides, the CDR3 is TGCGCCAGCAGCCGGGTGGACGGGAGTCAAGAGACCCAGTACTTC. This gives the protein CASSRVDGSQETQYF.

This rearrangement joins TRBV9 to TRBJ2-1; 8 nucleotides line up with TRBD2. Germline trimming cut 6 bases from V and 6 bases from J; bases unmatched to any gene: 5. There are 13 residues in the CDR3. Germline V gene data show CDR1 as SGDLS and CDR2 as YYNGEE. This CDR3 reads CASTGLASNEQFF. CDR3 DNA: TGTGCCAGCACAGGACTAGCATCCAATGAGCAGTTCTTC.

The sample holds a few counts of this clone. The identical CDR3 is also encoded by other nucleotide sequences in the sample. The rearrangement joins TRBV5-4 to TRBJ2-7; D perhaps matches TRBD2 (6 bases). Germline CDR1 is SGHNT and CDR2 is YYREEE (reference sequence). The V and J ends lost 0 bases and 4 bases respectively, with 8 bases between them. This CDR3 has 13 amino acids. CDR3: CASSLGAGYEQYF. As DNA, the CDR3 is TGTGCCAGCAGCTTGGGTGCGGGGTACGAGCAGTACTTC.

The chain recombines TRBV2 with TRBJ1-5, with 11 bases fitting TRBD1. Unmatched junction bases numbered 5, after V lost 5 bases and J lost 2 bases. Germline CDR1 and CDR2: SNHLY and FYNNEI. The CDR3 totals 16 residues. CDR3 loop: CASSWDRGEGNQPQHF. In DNA form, the CDR3 reads TGTGCCAGCAGTTGGGACAGGGGGGAGGGCAATCAGCCCCAGCATTTT.

The chain joins TRBV6-6 to TRBJ1-2; TRBD1 matches at 8 bases. Trimming removed 4 bases from V and 8 bases from J; junction bases left unmatched: 6. The CDR3 contains 13 residues. Germline CDR1 reads MNHNY; CDR2 reads SVGAGI (reference sequence). CDR3 sequence: CASSSTGGEGYTF. The CDR3, as DNA: TGTGCCAGCAGTTCCACAGGGGGTGAGGGCTACACCTTC.

The chain links TRBV4-1 to TRBJ2-7; a possible D gene is TRBD1 (6 bases). With 4 bases removed from V and 2 bases from J, the gap between germline ends came to 12 bases. This CDR3 has 14 residues. Germline CDR1 MGHRA, CDR2 YSYEKL. The CDR3 DNA reads TGCGCCAGCAGCCCCCAGGACAGCACCTACGAGCAGTACTTC. Protein: CASSPQDSTYEQYF.

V gene TRBV2 combines with J gene TRBJ2-7; D not resolved. Germline CDR1 SNHLY, CDR2 FYNNEI. V dropped 6 bases and J dropped 6 bases, with 9 bases sitting between them. This CDR3 contains 11 residues. The CDR3 DNA reads TGTGCCAGCAGCTCAGGCCCCGAGCAGTACTTC. Translation gives CASSSGPEQYF. Full variable domain (missing parts from reference TRBV2 and TRBJ2-7): EPEVTQTPSHQVTQMGQEVILRCVPISNHLYFYWYRQILGQKVEFLVSFYNNEISEKSEIFDDQFSVERPDGSNFTLKIRSTKLEDSAMYFCASSSGPEQYFGPGTRLTVT.

This clone was seen more than once but under ten times. J is TRBJ2-7 and V is TRBV19, with TRBD1 matching over 9 bases. The CDR3 totals 15 residues. Germline CDR1 and CDR2: LNHDA and SQIVND (reference sequence). V gave up 3 bases and J gave up 2 bases; unmatched junction bases: 5. The CDR3 region is CASSIGDREAYEQYF. DNA for the CDR3: TGTGCCAGTAGTATCGGGGACAGGGAGGCCTACGAGCAGTACTTC.

This CDR3 is CASSVGSQSNQPQHF. The CDR3 nucleotides read TGTGCCAGCAGCGTTGGGTCCCAAAGCAATCAGCCCCAGCATTTT. J is TRBJ1-5 and V is TRBV9; no reliable D call. The ends were cut back, 2 bases at V and 1 base at J, with 10 bases in the middle. The CDR3 length is 15 residues. Germline CDR1 SGDLS, CDR2 YYNGEE. Full variable domain (missing parts from reference TRBV9 and TRBJ1-5): DSGVTQTPKHLITATGQRVTLRCSPRSGDLSVYWYQQSLDQGLQFLIQYYNGEERAKGNILERFSAQQFPDLHSELNLSSLELGDSALYFCASSVGSQSNQPQHFGDGTRLSIL.

The chain couples TRBV4-3 to TRBJ2-2; possible D gene TRBD1, 6 bases. V was pared by 1 base and J by 1 base, with 13 bases between. Germline loops: CDR1 LGHNA, CDR2 YSLEER. The CDR3 runs to 17 residues. The CDR3 DNA reads TGCGCCAGCAGCCAAGTTTTTGCAGGGGTGAACACCGGGGAGCTGTTTTTT. Translating it yields CASSQVFAGVNTGELFF.

The chain employs TRBV7-3 and TRBJ1-1; D is perhaps TRBD1 (5 bases). V lost 5 bases to trimming and J lost 2 bases, with 9 bases between them. The CDR3 runs 13 residues. Germline CDR1 and CDR2: SGHTA and FQGTGA. CDR3 amino acids: CASSRRGNTEAFF. The CDR3 region has the DNA TGTGCCAGCAGCCGTAGGGGAAACACTGAAGCTTTCTTT.

This clone occurred once. The V and J genes are TRBV5-6 and TRBJ2-1, with 7 bases that match TRBD2. The CDR3 is 16 amino acids. The trim removed 3 bases at V and 2 bases at J, leaving 8 bases unmatched. Germline assignment: CDR1 SGHDT and CDR2 YYEEEE. The CDR3 protein is CASSYTGLPPYNEQFF. The DNA for the CDR3 is TGTGCCAGCAGCTACACGGGACTACCACCCTACAATGAGCAGTTCTTC. Variable domain in full (rest from reference TRBV5-6 and TRBJ2-1): DAGVTQSPTHLIKTRGQQVTLRCSPKSGHDTVSWYQQALGQGPQFIFQYYEEEERQRGNFPDRFSGHQFPNYSSELNVNALLLGDSALYLCASSYTGLPPYNEQFFGPGTRLTVL.

This chain uses TRBV4-2 with TRBJ2-2, with 12 bases that match TRBD2. From germline, CDR1 is LGHNA and CDR2 YNFKEQ. This CDR3 has 18 residues. With 2 bases clipped from V and 4 bases from J, the junction kept 8 bases outside the gene matches. As DNA, the CDR3 is TGTGCCAGCAGCCAACCCTCTGGACTAGCGGGGATCACCGGGGAGCTGTTTTTT. It is translated as CASSQPSGLAGITGELFF.